A single sample is the source of the 8 T cell receptor beta chains below, sequenced in a study of patients and donors after allogeneic stem cell transplantation. TCRdb re-derived calls from the RT-PCR reads in MiXCR, one entry per CDR3 protein. This sample has approximately 170,000 distinct CDR3 sequences, with approximately 25% found just once. Sequenced sample: blood, either unsorted or a sorted T cell fraction (not recorded which). These receptors all stem from a human donor who was either an allogeneic HSCT recipient or a stem cell or donor lymphocyte infusion donor (not recorded which). It is not recorded whose cells these are; they may come from a transplant donor.

The chain has TRBV29-1 and TRBJ1-4; D remains ambiguous. The CDR3 consists of 13 residues. CDR1 is SQVTM and CDR2 is ANQGSEA in the germline V gene. Trimming shortened V by 6 bases and J by 4 bases, and 12 bases separated the two germline ends. The CDR3 sequence is CSVAAKVNEKLFF. Written as DNA, the CDR3 is TGCAGCGTCGCGGCAAAAGTTAATGAAAAACTGTTTTTT.

J is TRBJ1-3 and V is TRBV27; D not certain. V was clipped by 5 bases and J by 0 bases, with 14 bases between them. The CDR3 loop spans 16 amino acids. Germline V gene lookup returns CDR1 MNHEY and CDR2 SMNVEV (reference sequence). The CDR3 DNA reads TGTGCCAGCAGTGGCCCGGTATCGGTCTCTGGAAACACCATATATTTT. Its protein is CASSGPVSVSGNTIYF.

The gene calls are TRBV3-1 and TRBJ1-2; no reliable D call. The CDR3 totals 14 residues. The V end lost 3 bases, the J end lost 2 bases, and 10 bases lay between the germline ends. Germline assignment: CDR1 LGHDT and CDR2 YNNKEL (reference sequence). The CDR3 here is CASSHTASNYGYTF. The DNA for the CDR3 is TGTGCCAGCAGCCATACGGCCTCCAACTATGGCTACACCTTC.

This clonotype was seen only a few times. The rearrangement uses TRBV5-1 and TRBJ2-2; 13 nucleotides match TRBD2. V lost 4 bases and J lost 3; bases outside the gene matches: 9. The CDR3 is made up of 18 amino acids. Per the germline V gene, CDR1 is SGHRS and CDR2 is YFSETQ. In DNA form, the CDR3 reads TGCGCCAGCAGCCCCAGCCCCGGGACTAGCGGGGACACCGGGGAGCTGTTTTTT. Translation gives CASSPSPGTSGDTGELFF. Supplemented by reference TRBV5-1 and TRBJ2-2, the full variable domain reads KAGVTQTPRYLIKTRGQQVTLSCSPISGHRSVSWYQQTPGQGLQFLFEYFSETQRNKGNFPGRFSGRQFSNSRSEMNVSTLELGDSALYLCASSPSPGTSGDTGELFFGEGSRLTVL.

The CDR3 region has the DNA TGTGCCAGCAGCCCAGGGGCCTGGATTACCCACGAGCAGTACTTC. Translating it yields CASSPGAWITHEQYF. V is TRBV2 and J is TRBJ2-7; the D gene is possibly TRBD1 (6 bases). Germline CDR1 reads SNHLY; CDR2 reads FYNNEI. Trimming left V 6 bases short and J 5 bases short, with 20 bases between. The CDR3 loop spans 15 amino acids.

This clonotype was counted only a few times. The rearrangement links TRBV30 to TRBJ2-7; TRBD1 agrees at 7 bases. Trimming removed 7 bases from V and 5 bases from J; junction bases left unmatched: 8. This CDR3 comprises 12 residues. Germline loops: CDR1 GTSNPN, CDR2 SVGIG (reference sequence). Here the CDR3 DNA reads TGTGCCTACTACAGGGGTTCGGACGAGCAGTACTTC. Protein product: CAYYRGSDEQYF. Filled out from reference TRBV30 and TRBJ2-7, the complete variable domain reads SQTIHQWPATLVQPVGSPLSLECTVEGTSNPNLYWYRQAAGRGLQLLFYSVGIGQISSEVPQNLSASRPQDRQFILSSKKLLLSDSGFYLCAYYRGSDEQYFGPGTRLTVT.

The rearrangement uses TRBV12-3 or TRBV12-4 and TRBJ2-5, with 11 bases matching TRBD2. CDR3 length: 16 residues. The V gene end was trimmed by 5 bases and the J gene end by 0 bases; junction bases not matched to a gene: 5. The CDR3: CASSLRTSGYQETQYF. CDR3 sequence (DNA): TGTGCCAGCAGTCTCCGGACTAGCGGGTACCAAGAGACCCAGTACTTC.

The chain joins TRBV5-5 to TRBJ2-7, with 8 bases that match TRBD1. V shed 3 bases and J 1 base; nucleotides not matched to a gene: 9. Germline values: CDR1 SGHKS, CDR2 YYEKEE (reference sequence). CDR3 length: 16 residues. The CDR3 nucleotides are TGTGCCAGCAGCTCGAACGGACAGGGAAGGTCCTACGAGCAGTACTTC. Translation: CASSSNGQGRSYEQYF.